The rows below give T cell receptor beta chains drawn from one sample of a study of T cells in Graves' hyperthyroidism and ophthalmopathy. Each CDR3 protein is one row after TCRdb ran MiXCR on the multiplex PCR reads. This table holds hundreds of thousands of distinct CDR3 sequences, roughly 14% found once. The specimen was blood. The source is a woman in her forties or fifties with Graves' ophthalmopathy. Each CDR3 is given with its conserved first and last residue. Fields, in order: CDR3 protein, V gene, clone size, D gene, J gene. D genes are given only for firm matches. The size of a clone is reported for some rows only, either as once, few or many, or as a class for expanded clones.

CDR3 protein: CASKVSSGRAREQFF
V gene: TRBV27
clone size: many
D gene: TRBD2
J gene: TRBJ2-1

CDR3 protein: CASSLRDSGANVLTF
V gene: TRBV5-1
clone size: .
D gene: .
J gene: TRBJ2-6

CDR3 protein: CASSLMGGKQFF
V gene: TRBV7-3
clone size: many
D gene: .
J gene: TRBJ2-1

CDR3 protein: CASSQHYQQGANVLTF
V gene: TRBV14
clone size: .
D gene: .
J gene: TRBJ2-6

CDR3 protein: CAISDGENKGNEQFF
V gene: TRBV10-3
clone size: .
D gene: .
J gene: TRBJ2-1

CDR3 protein: CSARGQGKREGPGETQYF
V gene: TRBV20-1
clone size: once
D gene: TRBD2
J gene: TRBJ2-5

CDR3 protein: CASSIENRNTGELFF
V gene: TRBV10-1
clone size: .
D gene: .
J gene: TRBJ2-2

CDR3 protein: CASSPPEAASGNTIYF
V gene: TRBV13
clone size: few
D gene: .
J gene: TRBJ1-3

CDR3 protein: CASSYRVGNTIYF
V gene: TRBV27
clone size: .
D gene: .
J gene: TRBJ1-3

CDR3 protein: CASSYVRGSEQFF
V gene: TRBV7-7
clone size: many
D gene: .
J gene: TRBJ2-1

CDR3 protein: CASSTPGHNDFTDTQYF
V gene: TRBV28
clone size: many
D gene: .
J gene: TRBJ2-3

CDR3 protein: CASSQDEGANTGELFF
V gene: TRBV4-3
clone size: .
D gene: .
J gene: TRBJ2-2

CDR3 protein: CASSLEGSYNEQFF
V gene: TRBV5-1
clone size: many
D gene: .
J gene: TRBJ2-1

CDR3 protein: CASSQDEGDTQYF
V gene: TRBV3-1
clone size: many
D gene: .
J gene: TRBJ2-3

CDR3 protein: CASSRTGRVGNQPQHF
V gene: TRBV5-5
clone size: many
D gene: TRBD1
J gene: TRBJ1-5

CDR3 protein: CASTEGRGSYNEQFF
V gene: TRBV6-1
clone size: .
D gene: TRBD2
J gene: TRBJ2-1

CDR3 protein: CASSIAAGTASYEQYF
V gene: TRBV7-9
clone size: many
D gene: TRBD1
J gene: TRBJ2-7

CDR3 protein: CASSPWSLSGNTIYF
V gene: TRBV5-1
clone size: .
D gene: .
J gene: TRBJ1-3

CDR3 protein: CASSGGGDRAIYGYTF
V gene: TRBV28
clone size: .
D gene: .
J gene: TRBJ1-2

CDR3 protein: CASSPPRLAGPQNF
V gene: TRBV28
clone size: few
D gene: TRBD2
J gene: TRBJ2-5

CDR3 protein: CASRRRREHINEQFF
V gene: TRBV6-2/TRBV6-3
clone size: many
D gene: .
J gene: TRBJ2-1

CDR3 protein: CSARPLTGPGELFF
V gene: TRBV20-1
clone size: .
D gene: TRBD1
J gene: TRBJ2-2

CDR3 protein: CASSLDGTRGEQFF
V gene: TRBV7-2
clone size: many
D gene: TRBD2
J gene: TRBJ2-1

CDR3 protein: CASSARLAGGHAEQFF
V gene: TRBV6-2/TRBV6-3
clone size: many
D gene: TRBD2
J gene: TRBJ2-1

CDR3 protein: CASSYRDRGREQYF
V gene: TRBV6-2/TRBV6-3
clone size: many
D gene: TRBD1
J gene: TRBJ2-7

CDR3 protein: CASREISDQETQYF
V gene: TRBV10-2
clone size: few
D gene: .
J gene: TRBJ2-5

CDR3 protein: CASSVLTAVEAFF
V gene: TRBV28
clone size: many
D gene: .
J gene: TRBJ1-1

CDR3 protein: CASSLTGGGYETQYF
V gene: TRBV7-3
clone size: .
D gene: TRBD2
J gene: TRBJ2-5

CDR3 protein: CASSPSAAGIDTEAFF
V gene: TRBV7-9
clone size: many
D gene: .
J gene: TRBJ1-1

CDR3 protein: CASSEDREDEQYF
V gene: TRBV6-1
clone size: many
D gene: TRBD1
J gene: TRBJ2-7

CDR3 protein: CASSHKTGTTDTQYF
V gene: TRBV18
clone size: many
D gene: TRBD1
J gene: TRBJ2-3

CDR3 protein: CASSISAGRGHNEQFF
V gene: TRBV19
clone size: .
D gene: .
J gene: TRBJ2-1

CDR3 protein: CASSPFSGTGNEQFF
V gene: TRBV18
clone size: many
D gene: TRBD2
J gene: TRBJ2-1

CDR3 protein: CASSSSAYSYNEQFF
V gene: TRBV9
clone size: few
D gene: .
J gene: TRBJ2-1

CDR3 protein: CASSPGANGDTGELFF
V gene: TRBV12-3/TRBV12-4
clone size: many
D gene: .
J gene: TRBJ2-2

CDR3 protein: CASSPVEGQETQYF
V gene: TRBV18
clone size: few
D gene: .
J gene: TRBJ2-5

CDR3 protein: CASSSPFSDIQYF
V gene: TRBV11-3
clone size: .
D gene: .
J gene: TRBJ2-4

CDR3 protein: CASSHRQGRGDTEAFF
V gene: TRBV7-2
clone size: many
D gene: TRBD1
J gene: TRBJ1-1